The present TCR beta chain was sequenced within a study of identical twins. V lost 10 bases and J 4 bases, leaving 16 bases between the germline ends. Germline CDR1 ENHRY, CDR2 SYGVKD. The CDR3 is made up of 13 amino acids. This clonotype turned up a few times. Unique molecular identifiers were present on the cDNA, and a universal primer site came from template switching. A single record per CDR3 protein comes from TCRdb applying MiXCR to the 5' RACE reads. The sample lists hundreds of thousands of distinct CDR3 sequences, less than 25% occurring once. These sequences were also reported in another study, on T cells expressing NK-cell markers. That investigation notes: The dominant NKG2C+ clonotypes represented about 1.0-8% of CD8+ T cells in more than five donors. In several donors, these clonotypes also led the CD3+CD56-NKG2C+ fraction.

The J gene is TRBJ1-2, the V gene TRBV10-3, with D perhaps TRBD1 (5 bases). Sequenced: PBMCs. This clonotype originated in a woman aged 18-29 years in good health. CDR3 amino acids: CATGQGLRYGYTF. CDR3 bases: TGTGCCACCGGGCAGGGATTGCGCTATGGCTACACCTTC.